One and the same sample provided the 24 T cell receptor beta chains below, sequenced in a study of OX40 agonist ivuxolimab in advanced cancers. Sequencing was performed with immunoSEQ multiplex PCR; in TCRdb, only in-frame clones are kept and a portion is missing. The sample lists about 140,000 clones; approximately 90% were seen once. This sample comprised CD4+ or CD8+ T cells sorted from blood, obtained in a trial of the OX40 agonist ivuxolimab. The receptors originated from an adult with an advanced solid tumor such as melanoma, head and neck, liver or kidney cancer.

The CDR3 DNA sequence: TGTGCCAGCAGTTACTCTCTAGCGGGGGCCTACGAGCAGTACTTC. Translated, it gives CASSYSLAGAYEQYF. The chain couples TRBV6-5 to TRBJ2-7; the match to TRBD2 covers 10 bases. Trimming took 0 bases from V and 2 from J; bases not matched to a gene: 1. Germline V lookup: CDR1 MNHEY, CDR2 SVGAGI. The CDR3 spans 15 residues.

This chain uses TRBV20-1 with TRBJ2-1; D is tentatively TRBD1 or TRBD2 (5 bases each). V lost 8 bases and J 6 bases, leaving 11 bases between the germline ends. The CDR3 extends over 11 amino acids. Germline CDR1 DFQATT, CDR2 SNEGSKA (reference sequence). The CDR3 DNA reads as TGCAGTCTGGGACCCGTCAATGAGCAGTTCTTC. Amino acids: CSLGPVNEQFF.

The V gene is TRBV27, the J gene TRBJ2-7; 12 bases line up with TRBD2. CDR1 and CDR2 from the germline V gene are MNHEY and SMNVEV (reference sequence). Germline trimming cut 6 bases from V and 6 bases from J; bases unmatched to any gene: 9. The CDR3 sequence is 15 residues long. The CDR3 region is CASSPSGRAFSEQYF. The CDR3 DNA reads TGTGCCAGCAGCCCTAGCGGGAGGGCCTTTAGCGAGCAGTACTTC.

V is TRBV29-1 and J is TRBJ1-6; 7 nucleotides line up with TRBD1. Germline assignment: CDR1 SQVTM and CDR2 ANQGSEA. V dropped 6 bases and J dropped 0; count of bases not matched to a gene: 5. This CDR3 comprises 15 residues. As DNA, the CDR3 is TGCAGCGTGAAGGGGGACAGCTCCTATAATTCACCCCTCCACTTT. Its protein is CSVKGDSSYNSPLHF. The full variable domain, in which reference TRBV29-1 and TRBJ1-6 provide the parts outside the CDR3, is SAVISQKPSRDICQRGTSLTIQCQVDSQVTMMFWYRQQPGQSLTLIATANQGSEATYESGFVIDKFPISRPNLTFSTLTVSNMSPEDSSIYLCSVKGDSSYNSPLHFGNGTRLTVT.

In nucleotides, the CDR3 is TGTGCCAGCAGCTTAGTAAGCTTTGGGGGACTAGAAGGGGAGACCCAGTACTTC. Translated: CASSLVSFGGLEGETQYF. The V call is TRBV7-2, the J call TRBJ2-5; 8 nucleotides align to TRBD2. The V gene's germline CDR1 is SGHTA and CDR2 FQGNSA. The CDR3 loop spans 18 amino acids. Germline trimming cut 1 base from V and 5 bases from J; bases unmatched to any gene: 15.

The chain combines TRBV29-1 with TRBJ2-7; D is possibly TRBD1 (5 bases). This CDR3 region has 12 residues. The germline V gene has CDR1 SQVTM and CDR2 ANQGSEA. The ends were cut back, 3 bases at V and 4 bases at J, with 10 bases in the middle. CDR3 bases: TGCAGCGTTGACGTCCAGGGTTACGAGCAGTACTTC. This encodes CSVDVQGYEQYF.

This clone was counted once. This chain uses TRBV9 with TRBJ1-6; no clear D gene. V dropped 0 bases and J dropped 7 bases, with 11 bases sitting between them. Per the germline V gene, CDR1 is SGDLS and CDR2 is YYNGEE. The CDR3 covers 15 residues. CDR3 region: CASSVAAGGNSPLHF. DNA for the CDR3: TGTGCCAGCAGCGTAGCTGCGGGTGGGAATTCACCCCTCCACTTT.

This chain connects TRBV5-4 to TRBJ1-2; 11 positions agree with TRBD1. The CDR3 totals 17 residues. V trimming: 4 bases; J trimming: 1 base; junction bases outside the gene matches: 9. The germline CDR1 and CDR2 sequences are SGHNT and YYREEE (reference sequence). CDR3 amino acids: CASSPGQGARINYGYTF. As DNA, the CDR3 is TGTGCCAGCAGCCCCGGACAGGGGGCCCGGATTAACTATGGCTACACCTTC.

Here the CDR3 reads CASSFGGSLTYEQYF. The CDR3 bases are TGTGCCAGCAGTTTCGGCGGGAGTTTAACCTACGAGCAGTACTTC. The chain joins TRBV27 to TRBJ2-7; 7 nucleotides agree with TRBD2. Per the germline V gene, CDR1 is MNHEY and CDR2 is SMNVEV (reference sequence). J lost 2 bases, V lost 3 bases, and 7 bases had no gene match. The CDR3 spans 15 residues.

The chain recombines TRBV7-3 with TRBJ2-3; 9 nucleotides align to TRBD2. This CDR3 has 16 residues. CDR1 and CDR2 (germline): SGHTA, FQGTGA. J gave up 3 bases and V 1 base, and 5 bases lay outside the gene matches. The DNA of the CDR3 is TGTGCCAGCAGCTTAAACGCGGGAGGGTGGACAGATACGCAGTATTTT. It specifies CASSLNAGGWTDTQYF.

This chain uses TRBV29-1 with TRBJ1-2, with D hard to call. The length of the CDR3 is 15 residues. Trimming removed 4 bases from V and 4 bases from J, with 19 bases in between. Germline V lookup: CDR1 SQVTM, CDR2 ANQGSEA. This CDR3 reads CSVAFPDPMGYGYTF. The CDR3 DNA sequence: TGCAGCGTTGCCTTTCCCGATCCTATGGGCTATGGCTACACCTTC.

The gene calls are TRBV28 and TRBJ2-7; perhaps TRBD2 as D (5 bases). The germline V gene encodes CDR1 MDHEN and CDR2 SYDVKM. V lost 6 bases, J lost 2 bases, and 5 bases lay in between. This CDR3 contains 11 residues. The CDR3 is CASRTTYEQYF. CDR3 nucleotides: TGTGCCAGCAGGACTACCTACGAGCAGTACTTC.

J is TRBJ1-1 and V is TRBV5-1; D unresolved. Germline V gives CDR1 SGHRS, CDR2 YFSETQ. The V and J ends lost 3 bases and 2 bases respectively, with 17 bases between them. The CDR3 covers 16 residues. The CDR3 sequence is CASSSSGSAFNTEAFF. The CDR3 nucleotides read TGCGCCAGCAGCTCCTCTGGGTCAGCCTTCAACACTGAAGCTTTCTTT.

The rearrangement joins TRBV4-2 to TRBJ2-7, with D possibly being TRBD2 (5 bases). V was trimmed by 1 base and J by 5 bases, leaving 12 bases between them. CDR3 length: 14 amino acids. Germline-derived CDR1 and CDR2 are LGHNA and YNFKEQ. This chain's CDR3 is CASSQVSSPHEQYF. CDR3 sequence (DNA): TGTGCCAGCAGCCAAGTTTCTAGCCCCCACGAGCAGTACTTC.

The chain joins TRBV15 to TRBJ2-1; 11 bases align to TRBD2. V lost 0 bases and J lost 3; bases outside the gene matches: 4. Germline CDR1 is LNHNV and CDR2 is YYDKDF (reference sequence). The CDR3 is made up of 17 amino acids. CDR3 amino acids: CATSRDTTSGGYNEQFF. The DNA for the CDR3 is TGTGCCACCAGCAGAGATACAACTAGCGGGGGCTACAATGAGCAGTTCTTC.

The V gene is TRBV10-3, the J gene TRBJ2-1; D perhaps matches TRBD2 (5 bases). Germline V lookup: CDR1 ENHRY, CDR2 SYGVKD. V lost 2 bases, J lost 7 bases, and 12 bases lay in between. The length of the CDR3 is 14 residues. CDR3 sequence (DNA): TGTGCCATCAGTGAGAATCCCGGGAAGAATGAGCAGTTCTTC. Its protein is CAISENPGKNEQFF.

V usage is TRBV6-5 and J usage is TRBJ1-2, with D possibly being TRBD1 (5 bases). The CDR3 length is 12 residues. The germline CDR1 and CDR2 sequences are MNHEY and SVGAGI. V was cut by 3 bases and J by 5 bases, with 7 bases left in between. The CDR3 sequence is CASSYQGYGYTF. CDR3 sequence (DNA): TGTGCCAGCAGTTATCAGGGTTATGGCTACACCTTC.

The chain's CDR3 is CASSFPGDEKLFF. The CDR3 DNA sequence: TGTGCCAGCAGCTTCCCAGGGGATGAAAAACTGTTTTTT. The rearrangement joins TRBV11-3 to TRBJ1-4; tentatively, D is TRBD1 (6 bases). CDR1 and CDR2 (germline): SGHNT, YENEEA. The CDR3 extends over 13 amino acids. Trimming stripped 3 bases from V and 6 bases from J, with 8 bases between.

V is TRBV11-2 and J is TRBJ2-5; D unresolved. Trimming took 4 bases from V and 5 from J, leaving 11 bases between them. The germline V gene encodes CDR1 SGHAT and CDR2 FQNNGV. This CDR3 has 13 residues. The CDR3 protein is CASSSRHRETQYF. The DNA for the CDR3 is TGTGCCAGCAGCTCCAGACATAGGGAGACCCAGTACTTC.

Points on this clone: Other DNA sequences of this sample code for an identical CDR3. J is TRBJ2-7 and V is TRBV18, with unresolved D. Germline CDR1 KGHSH, CDR2 LQKENI. Trimming removed 3 bases at V and 3 bases at J, with 6 bases between. The CDR3 contains 12 residues. Here the CDR3 reads CASSPGIYEQYF. The CDR3 DNA is TGTGCCAGCTCACCGGGCATCTACGAGCAGTACTTC. Filled out from reference TRBV18 and TRBJ2-7, the complete variable domain reads NAGVMQNPRHLVRRRGQEARLRCSPMKGHSHVYWYRQLPEEGLKFMVYLQKENIIDESGMPKERFSAEFPKEGPSILRIQQVVRGDSAAYFCASSPGIYEQYFGPGTRLTVT.

This chain joins TRBV15 and TRBJ1-3; D is unresolved. Per the germline V gene, CDR1 is LNHNV and CDR2 is YYDKDF (reference sequence). The V and J ends lost 1 base and 3 bases respectively, with 7 bases between them. CDR3 length equals 14 residues. DNA for the CDR3: TGTGCCACCAGCAGAGTCGAACTTGGAAACACCATATATTTT. It translates to CATSRVELGNTIYF.

V usage is TRBV5-1 and J usage is TRBJ1-1; the match to TRBD1 covers 9 bases. The V gene end was trimmed by 0 bases and the J gene end by 1 base; junction bases not matched to a gene: 4. The germline V gene has CDR1 SGHRS and CDR2 YFSETQ. CDR3 length: 16 amino acids. Written as DNA, the CDR3 is TGCGCCAGCAGCTTGGGGACAGGGGCAACGAACACTGAAGCTTTCTTT. This translates into CASSLGTGATNTEAFF.

DNA of the CDR3: TGTGCCAGCAGCTTAGATCAATTTAGTTGGGCGAGGGGCACTGAAGCTTTCTTT. It specifies CASSLDQFSWARGTEAFF. The chain combines TRBV11-2 with TRBJ1-1; weak D call: TRBD1 (5 bases). Trimming left V 0 bases short and J 4 bases short, with 21 bases between. There are 18 residues in the CDR3. Germline V CDR1 and CDR2: SGHAT, FQNNGV.

This chain connects TRBV9 to TRBJ2-3; the match to TRBD2 covers 11 bases. The CDR3 totals 16 residues. V gave up 3 bases and J gave up 6 bases; unmatched junction bases: 9. Germline assignment: CDR1 SGDLS and CDR2 YYNGEE. The CDR3 protein is CASSAISGRAYDTQYF. Written as DNA, the CDR3 is TGTGCCAGCAGCGCGATTAGCGGGAGGGCCTATGATACGCAGTATTTT.